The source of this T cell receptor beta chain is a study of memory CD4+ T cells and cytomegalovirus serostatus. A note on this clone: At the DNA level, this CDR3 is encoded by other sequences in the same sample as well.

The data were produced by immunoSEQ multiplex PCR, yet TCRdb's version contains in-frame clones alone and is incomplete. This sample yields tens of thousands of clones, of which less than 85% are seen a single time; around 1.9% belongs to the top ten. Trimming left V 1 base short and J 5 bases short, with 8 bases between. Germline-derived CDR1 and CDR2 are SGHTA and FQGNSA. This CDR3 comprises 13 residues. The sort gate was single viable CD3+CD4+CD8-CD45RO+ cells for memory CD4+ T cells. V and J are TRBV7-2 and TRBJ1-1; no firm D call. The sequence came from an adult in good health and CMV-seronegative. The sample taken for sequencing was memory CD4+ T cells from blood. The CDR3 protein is CASSLVRGTEAFF. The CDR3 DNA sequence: TGTGCCAGCAGCTTAGTCCGGGGTACTGAAGCTTTCTTT.